The 16 T cell receptor beta chains below were found in one sample sequenced in a study of T cell repertoires in cytomegalovirus infection. TCRdb re-derived calls from the reads in MiXCR, one entry per CDR3 protein. The sample shows approximately 990,000 distinct CDR3 sequences, approximately 33% of them seen only once. Which antigens these TCRs recognize remains unknown. The sample was cultured CD8+ T cells from PBMCs, taken from culture after CMV antigen stimulation. These receptor sequences come from a human donor in good health (CMV status not recorded). Some clones in this sample may be carry-over from other donors' samples.

J is TRBJ2-5 and V is TRBV20-1; D may be TRBD2 (5 bases). The ends were cut back, 0 bases at V and 0 bases at J, with 8 bases in the middle. Per germline, CDR1 DFQATT and CDR2 SNEGSKA (reference sequence). This CDR3 is 14 amino acids long. CDR3 bases: TGCAGTGCTAGAGACTCGGGGTACCAAGAGACCCAGTACTTC. This gives the protein CSARDSGYQETQYF.

This clonotype was picked up many times. The rearrangement joins TRBV7-9 to TRBJ2-4; no reliable D call. The CDR3 has 21 amino acids. Germline CDR1 and CDR2: SEHNR and FQNEAQ (reference sequence). V dropped 0 bases and J dropped 0 bases, with 24 bases sitting between them. CDR3 region: CASSLANIGSSEALAKNIQYF. CDR3 coding DNA: TGTGCCAGCAGCTTAGCAAATATTGGCAGCTCAGAGGCTCTAGCCAAAAACATTCAGTACTTC.

The V gene is TRBV29-1, the J gene TRBJ1-2; no reliable D call. The CDR3 runs to 13 residues. The germline V and J ends were trimmed by 4 bases and 6 bases, with 15 bases remaining between them. The germline V gene has CDR1 SQVTM and CDR2 ANQGSEA. The CDR3 nucleotides are TGCAGCGTTGCCTCCCCTTATGAAGATGGCTACACCTTC. Translating it yields CSVASPYEDGYTF.

This clonotype turned up a few times. The rearrangement joins TRBV20-1 to TRBJ2-7, with 8 bases fitting TRBD2. This CDR3 contains 13 residues. The V segment lost 6 bases and the J segment 4 bases; nucleotides outside the gene matches: 8. Germline V gives CDR1 DFQATT, CDR2 SNEGSKA (reference sequence). The CDR3 sequence: CSATGTRGYEQYF. As DNA, the CDR3 is TGCAGTGCCACCGGGACTAGGGGGTACGAGCAGTACTTC.

In its sample, this clonotype was seen a few times. The V and J genes are TRBV27 and TRBJ1-2; 7 positions match TRBD1. Germline assignment: CDR1 MNHEY and CDR2 SMNVEV (reference sequence). The CDR3 covers 15 residues. V was clipped by 6 bases and J by 0 bases; unmatched bases: 7. CDR3 DNA sequence: TGTGCCAGCAGCCCACAGGGGCCAGCTAACTATGGCTACACCTTC. Translation gives CASSPQGPANYGYTF.

The CDR3 nucleotides read TGTGCCAGTAGTGGAACGACTGAAGCTTTCTTT. Protein sequence: CASSGTTEAFF. The V and J genes are TRBV19 and TRBJ1-1; the D is unclear. CDR1 and CDR2 from the germline V gene are LNHDA and SQIVND (reference sequence). Trimming stripped 5 bases from V and 5 bases from J, with 6 bases between. The CDR3 is 11 residues long.

This clonotype was seen a handful of times. CDR3 DNA sequence: TGTGCCACCAGTGACCCCCGACAGGTCTCCTACGAGCAGTACGTC. Protein sequence: CATSDPRQVSYEQYV. The genes are TRBV24-1 and TRBJ2-7; tentatively, D is TRBD1 (6 bases). The germline V gene encodes CDR1 KGHDR and CDR2 SFDVKD. Trimming removed 4 bases from V and 0 bases from J, with 12 bases in between. The CDR3 has 15 residues.

This clonotype was seen a few times. J is TRBJ2-5 and V is TRBV7-9, with D possibly being TRBD1 (6 bases). V lost 5 bases to trimming and J lost 2 bases, with 9 bases between them. CDR1 and CDR2 from the germline V gene are SEHNR and FQNEAQ (reference sequence). CDR3 length: 13 residues. CDR3 in amino acids: CASSEGVQETQYF. In nucleotides, the CDR3 is TGTGCCAGCAGCGAGGGGGTGCAAGAGACCCAGTACTTC.

This clonotype was seen more than once but under ten times. The J gene is TRBJ2-7, the V gene TRBV7-6; 9 nucleotides align to TRBD1. The junction had 6 bases not matched to a gene; V was cut back by 4 bases and J by 2 bases. The V gene's germline CDR1 is SGHVS and CDR2 FNYEAQ. The CDR3 contains 15 residues. This chain's CDR3 is CASSSRQGEAYEQYF. DNA for the CDR3: TGTGCCAGCAGCTCAAGACAGGGGGAAGCCTACGAGCAGTACTTC.

Points on this clonotype: A single base separates this from a much larger clone, so it may be a read error. V gene TRBV7-6 combines with J gene TRBJ2-7; TRBD2 is a possible D gene (5 bases). Trimming left V 5 bases short and J 3 bases short, with 8 bases between. CDR3 length equals 12 residues. CDR1 and CDR2 (germline): SGHVS, FNYEAQ. The CDR3 here is CASSPAVYEQYF. CDR3 nucleotide sequence: TGTGCCAGCAGCCCAGCGGTCTACGAGCAGTACTTC.

In this sample, this clonotype turned up many times. This chain joins TRBV6-1 and TRBJ1-1; D remains ambiguous. This CDR3 is 17 amino acids long. Germline CDR1 reads MNHNS; CDR2 reads SASEGT. V lost 0 bases, J lost 3 bases, and 17 bases lay in between. This CDR3 is CASSEALLGGYDTEAFF. The CDR3 DNA reads as TGTGCCAGCAGTGAAGCGCTTCTAGGAGGGTACGACACTGAAGCTTTCTTT.

Remarks on this clonotype: A much larger clone sits a single nucleotide away, making a read error possible. This rearrangement joins TRBV6-6 to TRBJ2-3; the match to TRBD2 covers 7 bases. V was pared by 6 bases and J by 7 bases, with 19 bases of the junction left unmatched. Germline V CDR1 and CDR2: MNHNY, SVGAGI (reference sequence). The CDR3 has 17 amino acids. The CDR3: CASSHTIAGREPNTQYF. The CDR3 DNA sequence: TGTGCCAGCAGCCACACCATAGCGGGTAGGGAGCCAAATACGCAGTATTTT.

The chain joins TRBV4-2 to TRBJ2-1, with 7 bases identical to TRBD1. This CDR3 is 12 amino acids long. Trimming at V came to 6 bases and at J to 6 bases, leaving 2 bases not matched to a gene. Looked up from germline, CDR1 is LGHNA and CDR2 is YNFKEQ. DNA of the CDR3: TGTGCCAGCAGAGGACAGGTCAATGAGCAGTTCTTC. As protein: CASRGQVNEQFF.

There are many counts of this clonotype. At one end the junction does not follow the germline gene, possibly because of a read error. The gene calls are TRBV12-3 or TRBV12-4 and TRBJ2-2; D may match TRBD1 or TRBD2 (6 bases each). CDR3 length equals 12 residues. The CDR3 DNA sequence: TGTGCCAGCAGTCCCCTGAGGGGGGAACTGTTTTTT. Its protein product is CASSPLRGELFF.

The V and J genes are TRBV27 and TRBJ1-2; possible D gene TRBD1, 5 bases. This CDR3 has 14 residues. Germline assignment: CDR1 MNHEY and CDR2 SMNVEV (reference sequence). V was clipped by 0 bases and J by 6 bases, with 11 bases between them. The CDR3 reads CASSLSAGSHGYTF. The CDR3 coding sequence is TGTGCCAGCAGTTTATCGGCAGGGAGTCATGGCTACACCTTC.

The chain links TRBV6-6 to TRBJ2-1, with D hard to call. Germline-derived CDR1 and CDR2 are MNHNY and SVGAGI (reference sequence). The CDR3 consists of 12 residues. V gave up 7 bases and J gave up 8 bases, with 12 bases separating them. The CDR3 loop is CASIDSGHEQFF. In DNA form, the CDR3 reads TGTGCCAGCATCGACTCGGGCCATGAGCAGTTCTTC.